This is a list of T cell receptor beta chains from one sample in a study of resident and recirculating memory T cells in vitiligo. The method was immunoSEQ multiplex PCR; TCRdb's version includes in-frame clones alone and lacks a portion of them. Among 75,000 to 85,000 clones listed, under 95% were seen once. Source material: blood. Receptors were obtained from a male donor with vitiligo. CDR3s include the opening cysteine and the closing phenylalanine or tryptophan. The D gene is left open where the match is weak. Some rows have no size entry. The others give once, few or many, or a class for an expanded clone.

V gene	J gene	clone size	D gene	CDR3 protein	CDR3 DNA
TRBV6-1	TRBJ2-7	.	TRBD2	CASSAPWGAAGAGEQYF	TGTGCCAGCAGTGCCCCTTGGGGAGCAGCGGGAGCCGGCGAGCAGTACTTC
TRBV7-3	TRBJ2-1	.	TRBD2	CASSDQIGLAGDSYNEQFF	TGTGCCAGCAGCGACCAGATAGGGCTAGCGGGGGACTCCTACAATGAGCAGTTCTTC
TRBV7-9	TRBJ1-1	.	.	CASSLNTGTEAFF	TGTGCCAGCAGCTTAAACACAGGGACCGAAGCTTTCTTT
TRBV4-3	TRBJ2-5	once	.	CASSQDRLAGETQYF	TGCGCCAGCAGCCAAGATCGGCTAGCCGGTGAGACCCAGTACTTC
TRBV5-4	TRBJ2-1	.	.	CASSLALVNEQFF	TGTGCCAGCAGCTTGGCGCTAGTCAATGAGCAGTTCTTC
TRBV6-5	TRBJ2-1	few	TRBD2	CASSSQAGSNEQFF	TGTGCCAGCAGTTCACAAGCGGGATCCAATGAGCAGTTCTTC
TRBV18	TRBJ2-7	.	TRBD2	CASSPGLEDEQYF	TGTGCCAGCTCACCCGGACTAGAGGACGAGCAGTACTTC
TRBV5-1	TRBJ2-1	.	TRBD2	CASSQVAGGYNEQFF	TGCGCCAGCAGCCAAGTAGCGGGAGGTTACAATGAGCAGTTCTTC
TRBV11-3	TRBJ2-1	.	TRBD2	CASSLVRAGVGSYNEQFF	TGTGCCAGCAGCTTAGTTAGGGCGGGAGTGGGATCCTACAATGAGCAGTTCTTC
TRBV25-1	TRBJ2-3	.	TRBD2	CASSASLAGGTDTQYF	TGTGCCAGCAGTGCATCACTAGCGGGGGGCACAGATACGCAGTATTTT
TRBV5-1	TRBJ1-4	.	.	CASSSRPNEKLFF	TGCGCCAGCAGCTCCAGGCCTAATGAAAAACTGTTTTTT
TRBV7-3	TRBJ2-1	.	.	CASGGPPYNEQFF	TGTGCCAGCGGTGGGCCCCCCTACAATGAGCAGTTCTTC
TRBV6-6	TRBJ2-2	.	.	CASFEPGGRTGELFF	TGTGCCAGCTTCGAACCAGGGGGGCGCACCGGGGAGCTGTTTTTT
TRBV7-6	TRBJ2-5	.	.	CASSLERDKGVGDQYF	TGTGCCAGCAGCTTAGAGAGGGACAAGGGCGTGGGGGACCAGTACTTC
TRBV2	TRBJ1-2	.	TRBD1	CASSDRGHYGYTF	TGTGCCAGCAGTGACAGGGGGCACTATGGCTACACCTTC
TRBV28	TRBJ2-3	once	TRBD2	CASWGLADGDTQYF	TGTGCCAGTTGGGGACTAGCGGATGGAGATACGCAGTATTTT
TRBV30	TRBJ1-1	.	TRBD1	CACRDSKTEAFF	TGTGCCTGCCGGGACAGCAAGACTGAAGCTTTCTTT
TRBV2	TRBJ2-1	.	TRBD2	CASSAFGGLDNEQFF	TGTGCCAGCAGTGCCTTCGGGGGACTAGACAATGAGCAGTTCTTC
TRBV30	TRBJ1-2	.	.	CAWSVRGWGSNGYTF	TGTGCCTGGAGTGTACGGGGGTGGGGTTCCAATGGCTACACCTTC
TRBV28	TRBJ2-7	.	TRBD1	CASSSDRERYF	TGTGCCAGCAGTTCGGACAGGGAGAGGTACTTC
TRBV6-7	TRBJ2-1	.	TRBD2	CASSYGTSGMNEQFF	TGTGCCAGCAGTTACGGGACTAGCGGGATGAATGAGCAGTTCTTC
TRBV5-1	TRBJ2-1	.	TRBD2	CASSLAGGHGYNEQFF	TGCGCCAGCAGCTTGGCGGGAGGCCATGGATACAATGAGCAGTTCTTC
TRBV4-2	TRBJ2-1	few	TRBD1	CASSHVRGHEQFF	TGTGCCAGCAGCCACGTAAGGGGGCATGAGCAGTTCTTC
TRBV28	TRBJ1-1	once	.	CASSLGADDEAFF	TGTGCCAGCAGTTTAGGGGCAGATGATGAAGCTTTCTTT
TRBV7-2	TRBJ2-7	.	.	CASSLGRGNYEQYF	TGTGCCAGCAGCTTAGGCAGGGGCAACTACGAGCAGTACTTC
TRBV2	TRBJ1-2	.	TRBD1	CASSIRRDREFGYTF	TGTGCCAGCAGTATCAGGAGGGACAGGGAGTTTGGCTACACCTTC
TRBV5-1	TRBJ2-1	.	TRBD1	CASSLVGTGTYEQFF	TGCGCCAGCAGCTTGGTCGGGACAGGGACATATGAGCAGTTCTTC
TRBV7-3	TRBJ2-3	once	.	CASSLFGESTQYF	TGTGCCAGCAGCTTATTCGGGGAGAGTACGCAGTATTTT
TRBV7-2	TRBJ2-2	.	TRBD1	CASRAGTANTGELFF	TGTGCCAGCCGTGCCGGGACAGCGAACACCGGGGAGCTGTTTTTT
TRBV5-1	TRBJ1-1	.	.	CASSLEDGGGRTEAFF	TGCGCCAGCAGCTTGGAGGACGGGGGGGGACGGACTGAAGCTTTCTTT
TRBV28	TRBJ2-7	.	.	CASSASRAPYEQYF	TGTGCCAGCAGTGCGTCCAGGGCCCCCTACGAGCAGTACTTC
TRBV28	TRBJ1-1	.	.	CASSSGGGADNTEAFF	TGTGCCAGCAGTTCGGGGGGGGGCGCGGATAACACTGAAGCTTTCTTT
TRBV7-2	TRBJ2-7	.	.	CASSPGGVWASYEQYF	TGTGCCAGCAGCCCAGGCGGGGTGTGGGCCTCCTACGAGCAGTACTTC
TRBV30	TRBJ1-5	.	.	CAWSVWGDQPQHF	TGTGCCTGGAGTGTATGGGGCGATCAGCCCCAGCATTTT
TRBV5-1	TRBJ2-3	.	TRBD2	CASRQGTSVDTQYF	TGCGCCAGCAGGCAGGGGACTAGCGTAGATACGCAGTATTTT
TRBV27	TRBJ1-1	.	TRBD1	CASSWTGGNTEAFF	TGTGCCAGCAGCTGGACAGGGGGGAACACTGAAGCTTTCTTT